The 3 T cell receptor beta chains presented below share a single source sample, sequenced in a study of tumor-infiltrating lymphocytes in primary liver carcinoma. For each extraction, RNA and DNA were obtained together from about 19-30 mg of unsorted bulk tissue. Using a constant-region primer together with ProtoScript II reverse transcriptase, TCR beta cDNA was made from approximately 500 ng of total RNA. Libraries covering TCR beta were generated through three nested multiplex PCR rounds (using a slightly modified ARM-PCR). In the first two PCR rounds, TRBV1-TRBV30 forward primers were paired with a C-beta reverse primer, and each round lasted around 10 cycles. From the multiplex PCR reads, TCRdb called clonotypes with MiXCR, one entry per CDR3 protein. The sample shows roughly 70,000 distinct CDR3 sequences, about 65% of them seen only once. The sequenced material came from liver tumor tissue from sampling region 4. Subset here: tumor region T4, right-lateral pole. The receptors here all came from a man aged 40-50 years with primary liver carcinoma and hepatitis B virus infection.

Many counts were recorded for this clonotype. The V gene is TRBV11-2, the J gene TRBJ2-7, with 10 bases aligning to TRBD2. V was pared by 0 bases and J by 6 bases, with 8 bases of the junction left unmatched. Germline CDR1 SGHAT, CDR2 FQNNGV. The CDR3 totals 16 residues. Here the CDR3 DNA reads TGTGCCAGCAGCTTAGAACCTAGCGGGAGCTGGGTCGAGCAGTACTTC. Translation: CASSLEPSGSWVEQYF.

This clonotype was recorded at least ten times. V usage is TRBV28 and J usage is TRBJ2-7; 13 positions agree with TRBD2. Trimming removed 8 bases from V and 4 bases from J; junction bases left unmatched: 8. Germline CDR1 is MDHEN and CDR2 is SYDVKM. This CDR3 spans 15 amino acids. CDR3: CASGLAGASRYEQYF. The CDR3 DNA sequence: TGTGCCAGCGGACTAGCGGGAGCCAGTCGGTACGAGCAGTACTTC. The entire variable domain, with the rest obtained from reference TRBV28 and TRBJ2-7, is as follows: DVKVTQSSRYLVKRTGEKVFLECVQDMDHENMFWYRQDPGLGLRLIYFSYDVKMKEKGDIPEGYSVSREKKERFSLILESASTNQTSMYLCASGLAGASRYEQYFGPGTRLTVT.

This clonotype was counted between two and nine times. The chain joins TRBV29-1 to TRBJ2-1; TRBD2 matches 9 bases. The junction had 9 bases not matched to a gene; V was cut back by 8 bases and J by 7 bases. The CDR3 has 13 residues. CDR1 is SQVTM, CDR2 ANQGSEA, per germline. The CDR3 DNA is TGCAGCTCCGGGACTAGCAACTGGAATGAGCAGTTCTTC. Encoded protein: CSSGTSNWNEQFF.